These T cell receptor beta chains were read from a single sample in a study of T cells in Graves' hyperthyroidism and ophthalmopathy. TCRdb independently ran MiXCR on the multiplex PCR reads; one entry per CDR3 protein. The repertoire holds about 570,000 distinct CDR3 sequences, with around 13% as singletons. Sequencing was performed on blood. The receptors were gathered from a middle-aged woman with Graves' hyperthyroidism. Both conserved end residues are part of each CDR3. The order of the fields is V gene, CDR3 protein.

TRBV6-1,CASRKASSYEQYF
TRBV13,CASSKGLAGEHEQFF
TRBV27,CASSLLAGASTGELFF
TRBV20-1,CSARDFSLNEQFF
TRBV12-3/TRBV12-4,CASSPQGEGTDTQYF
TRBV12-3/TRBV12-4,CASSLGTGDDTQYF
TRBV28,CASSLQGLDEQFF
TRBV12-3/TRBV12-4,CASSLYPGLAGSGTSEQYF
TRBV6-1,CASSEFGEQFF
TRBV15,CATSRGGQPQHF
TRBV27,CASLPGEGGTGELFF
TRBV6-1,CASKSFAGTTDTQYF
TRBV24-1,CATSDSRLPGEQFF
TRBV9,CASSSLGQGMETQYF